This record looks at one T cell receptor beta chain sequence and its context. Since no conserved phenylalanine or tryptophan closes the CDR3, a read error is the likely cause. These data originate in a study of tumor and adjacent non-tumor tissue in lung cancer. Study in general: Stage I to III disease affected about nine men and roughly five women aged 31 to 76. Samples averaged around 3.9 million productive TCRbeta reads each.

The template was RNA from unsorted bulk tissue. The normal lung tissue was taken more than 3 cm from the tumor edge. A modified ARM-PCR protocol with three rounds of nested PCR amplified TCRbeta. TCRdb independently ran MiXCR on the multiplex PCR reads; one entry per CDR3 protein. The sample yields over 80,000 distinct CDR3 sequences, more than 75% seen once. Germline-derived CDR1 and CDR2 are SGHAT and FQNNGV. This CDR3 has 14 residues. This receptor was obtained from a woman aged 45-59 years with non-small cell lung cancer. The chain links TRBV11-2 to TRBJ2-7; no firm D call. The sequencing input was distant non-tumor lung tissue. The CDR3 sequence: CTSSLTDNSYGQYS. CDR3 DNA: TGTACCAGCAGCTTAACCGATAACTCCTACGGGCAGTACTCC.